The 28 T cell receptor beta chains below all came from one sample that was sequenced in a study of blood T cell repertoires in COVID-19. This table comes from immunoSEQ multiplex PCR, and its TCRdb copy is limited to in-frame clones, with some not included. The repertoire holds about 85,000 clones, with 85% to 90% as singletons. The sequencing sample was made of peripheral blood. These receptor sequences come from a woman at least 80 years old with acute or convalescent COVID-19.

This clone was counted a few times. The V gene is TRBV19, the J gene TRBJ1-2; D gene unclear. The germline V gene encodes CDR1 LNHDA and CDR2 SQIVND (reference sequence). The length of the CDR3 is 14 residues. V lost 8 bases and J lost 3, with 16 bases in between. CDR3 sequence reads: CASRGVNVHYGYTF. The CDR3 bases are TGTGCCAGTCGGGGAGTCAACGTACACTATGGCTACACCTTC.

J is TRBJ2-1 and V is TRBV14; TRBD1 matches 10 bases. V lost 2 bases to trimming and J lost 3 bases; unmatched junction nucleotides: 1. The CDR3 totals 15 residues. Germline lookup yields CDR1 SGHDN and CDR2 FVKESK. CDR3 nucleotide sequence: TGTGCCAGCAGCCAAAGGACAGGGGGCTACAATGAGCAGTTCTTC. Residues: CASSQRTGGYNEQFF.

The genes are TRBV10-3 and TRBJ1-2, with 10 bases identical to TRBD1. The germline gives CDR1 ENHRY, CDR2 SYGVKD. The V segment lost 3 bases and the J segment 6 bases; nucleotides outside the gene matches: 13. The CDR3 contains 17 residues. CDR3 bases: TGTGCCATCAGTGATTTCTCAGGCGGACAGGGGGGAGATGGCTACACCTTC. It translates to CAISDFSGGQGGDGYTF.

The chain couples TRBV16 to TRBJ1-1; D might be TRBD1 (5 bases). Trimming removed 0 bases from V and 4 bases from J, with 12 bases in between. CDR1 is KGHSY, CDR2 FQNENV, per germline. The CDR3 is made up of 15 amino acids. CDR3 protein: CASSQSNRLATEAFF. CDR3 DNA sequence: TGTGCCAGCAGCCAATCGAACAGGCTGGCCACTGAAGCTTTCTTT.

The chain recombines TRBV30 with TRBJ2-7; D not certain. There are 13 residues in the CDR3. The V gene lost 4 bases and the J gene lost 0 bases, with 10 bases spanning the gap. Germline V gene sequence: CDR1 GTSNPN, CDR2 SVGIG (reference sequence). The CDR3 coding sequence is TGTGCCTGGAAGGCAGCTAGCTCCTACGAGCAGTACTTC. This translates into CAWKAASSYEQYF.

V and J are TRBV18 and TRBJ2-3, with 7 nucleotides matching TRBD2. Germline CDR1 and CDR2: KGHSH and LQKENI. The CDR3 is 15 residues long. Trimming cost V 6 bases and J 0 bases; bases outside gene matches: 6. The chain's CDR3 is CASSTKRGSTDTQYF. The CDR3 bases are TGTGCCAGCTCTACTAAGCGGGGTAGCACAGATACGCAGTATTTT.

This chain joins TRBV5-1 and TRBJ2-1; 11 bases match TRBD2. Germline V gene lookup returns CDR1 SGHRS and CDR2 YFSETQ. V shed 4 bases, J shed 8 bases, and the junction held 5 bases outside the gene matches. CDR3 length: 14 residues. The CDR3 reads CASSSSGGAYEQFF. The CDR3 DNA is TGCGCCAGCAGCAGTAGCGGGGGGGCTTATGAGCAGTTCTTC.

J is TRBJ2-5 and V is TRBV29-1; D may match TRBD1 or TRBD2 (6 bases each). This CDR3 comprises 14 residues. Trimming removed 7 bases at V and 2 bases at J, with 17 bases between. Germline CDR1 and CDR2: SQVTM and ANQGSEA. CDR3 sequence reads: CSGGRRGWQETQYF. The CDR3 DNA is TGCAGCGGGGGGCGGCGGGGATGGCAAGAGACCCAGTACTTC.

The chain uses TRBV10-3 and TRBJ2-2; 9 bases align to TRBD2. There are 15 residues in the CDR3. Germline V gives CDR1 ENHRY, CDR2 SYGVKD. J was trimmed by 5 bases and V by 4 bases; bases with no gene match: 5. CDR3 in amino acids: CAISVAGAGTGELFF. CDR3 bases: TGTGCCATCAGTGTAGCGGGGGCTGGAACCGGGGAGCTGTTTTTT.

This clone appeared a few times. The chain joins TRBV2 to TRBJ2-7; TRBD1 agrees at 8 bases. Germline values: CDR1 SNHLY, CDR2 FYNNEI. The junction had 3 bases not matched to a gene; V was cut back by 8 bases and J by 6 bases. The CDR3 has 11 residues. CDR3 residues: CASGTGGEQYF. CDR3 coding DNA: TGTGCCAGCGGAACAGGGGGCGAGCAGTACTTC.

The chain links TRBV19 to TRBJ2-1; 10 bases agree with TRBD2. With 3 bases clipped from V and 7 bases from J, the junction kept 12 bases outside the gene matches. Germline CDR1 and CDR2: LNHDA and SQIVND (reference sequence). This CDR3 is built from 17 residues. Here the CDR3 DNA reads TGTGCCAGTAGTATTTCCTTAAGCGGGGGGGCCGGTAATGAGCAGTTCTTC. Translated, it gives CASSISLSGGAGNEQFF.

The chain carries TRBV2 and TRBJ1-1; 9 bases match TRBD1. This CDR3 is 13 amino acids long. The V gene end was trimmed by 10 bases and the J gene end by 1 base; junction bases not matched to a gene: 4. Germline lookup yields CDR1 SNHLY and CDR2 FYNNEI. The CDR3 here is CANRGPTNTEAFF. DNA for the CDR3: TGTGCCAACAGGGGGCCGACGAACACTGAAGCTTTCTTT.

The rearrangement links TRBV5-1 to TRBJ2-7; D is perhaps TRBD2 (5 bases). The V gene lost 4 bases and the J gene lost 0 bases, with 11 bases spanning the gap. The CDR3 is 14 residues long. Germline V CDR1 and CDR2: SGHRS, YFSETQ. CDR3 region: CASSRTYLSYEQYF. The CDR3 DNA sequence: TGCGCCAGCAGCCGGACTTATCTCTCCTACGAGCAGTACTTC.

CDR3 region: CASSERFGLAGGRNTQYF. Written as DNA, the CDR3 is TGTGCCAGCAGTGAACGTTTCGGACTAGCGGGAGGAAGGAATACGCAGTATTTT. The genes are TRBV2 and TRBJ2-3, with 14 bases lining up with TRBD2. The CDR3 runs to 18 residues. Germline CDR1 reads SNHLY; CDR2 reads FYNNEI. The V and J ends lost 2 bases and 7 bases, in that order; junction bases with no gene match: 11.

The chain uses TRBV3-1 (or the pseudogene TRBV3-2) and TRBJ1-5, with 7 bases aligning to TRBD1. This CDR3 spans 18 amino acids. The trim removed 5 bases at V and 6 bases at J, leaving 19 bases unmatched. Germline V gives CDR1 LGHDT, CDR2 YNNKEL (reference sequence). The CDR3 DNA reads TGTGCCAGCAGCACTCGACAGGGTAGAGGGCAATTAGGTCAGCCCCAGCATTTT. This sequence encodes CASSTRQGRGQLGQPQHF.

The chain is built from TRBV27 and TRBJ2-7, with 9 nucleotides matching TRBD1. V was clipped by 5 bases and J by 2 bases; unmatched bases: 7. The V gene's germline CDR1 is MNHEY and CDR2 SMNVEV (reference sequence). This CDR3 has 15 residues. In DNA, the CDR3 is TGTGCCAGCAGTATGGGACAGGGCCTAACCTACGAGCAGTACTTC. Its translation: CASSMGQGLTYEQYF.

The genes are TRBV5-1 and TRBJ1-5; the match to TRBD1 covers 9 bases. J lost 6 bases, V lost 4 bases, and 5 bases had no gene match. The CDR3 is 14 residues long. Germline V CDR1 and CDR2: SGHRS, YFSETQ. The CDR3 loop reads CASSVGQGSQPQHF. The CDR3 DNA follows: TGCGCCAGCAGCGTGGGACAGGGAAGTCAGCCCCAGCATTTT.

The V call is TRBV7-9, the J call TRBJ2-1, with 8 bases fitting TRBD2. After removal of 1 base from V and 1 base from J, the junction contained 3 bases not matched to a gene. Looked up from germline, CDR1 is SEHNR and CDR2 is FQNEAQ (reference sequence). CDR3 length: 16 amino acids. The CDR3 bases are TGTGCCAGCAGCTTAGTCGGCGGGAGGTCCTACAATGAGCAGTTCTTC. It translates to CASSLVGGRSYNEQFF. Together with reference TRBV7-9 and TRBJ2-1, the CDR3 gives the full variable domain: DTGVSQNPRHKITKRGQNVTFRCDPISEHNRLYWYRQTLGQGPEFLTYFQNEAQLEKSRLLSDRFSAERPKGSFSTLEIQRTEQGDSAMYLCASSLVGGRSYNEQFFGPGTRLTVL.

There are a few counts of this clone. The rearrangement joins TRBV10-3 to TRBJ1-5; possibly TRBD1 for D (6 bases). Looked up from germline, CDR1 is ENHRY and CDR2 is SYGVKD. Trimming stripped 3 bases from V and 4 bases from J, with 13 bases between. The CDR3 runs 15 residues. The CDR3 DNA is TGTGCCATCAGTGATTCGGGGGGGCCAAATCAGCCCCAGCATTTT. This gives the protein CAISDSGGPNQPQHF.

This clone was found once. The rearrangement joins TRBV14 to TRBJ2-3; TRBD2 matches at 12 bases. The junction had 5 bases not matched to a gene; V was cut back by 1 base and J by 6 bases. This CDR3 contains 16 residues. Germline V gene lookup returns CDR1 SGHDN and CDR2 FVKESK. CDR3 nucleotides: TGTGCCAGCAGCCAAGTGCGACTAGCGGGGGCCGATACGCAGTATTTT. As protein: CASSQVRLAGADTQYF.

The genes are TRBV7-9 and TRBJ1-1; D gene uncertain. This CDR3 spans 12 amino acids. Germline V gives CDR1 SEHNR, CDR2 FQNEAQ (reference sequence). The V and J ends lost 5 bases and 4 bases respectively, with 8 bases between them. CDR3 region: CASSRRGTEAFF. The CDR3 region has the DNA TGTGCCAGCAGCCGCCGGGGCACTGAAGCTTTCTTT.

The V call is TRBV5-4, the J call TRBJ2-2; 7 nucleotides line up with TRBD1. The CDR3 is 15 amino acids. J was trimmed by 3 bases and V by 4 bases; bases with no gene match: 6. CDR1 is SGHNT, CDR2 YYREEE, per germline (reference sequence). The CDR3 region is CASSATGAHTGELFF. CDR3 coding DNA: TGTGCCAGCAGCGCTACAGGGGCTCACACCGGGGAGCTGTTTTTT.

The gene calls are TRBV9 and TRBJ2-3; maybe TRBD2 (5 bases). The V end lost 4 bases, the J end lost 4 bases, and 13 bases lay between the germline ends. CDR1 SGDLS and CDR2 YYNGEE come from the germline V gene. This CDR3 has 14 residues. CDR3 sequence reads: CASSLIRDSDTQYF. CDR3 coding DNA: TGTGCCAGCAGCCTGATCCGGGATTCAGATACGCAGTATTTT. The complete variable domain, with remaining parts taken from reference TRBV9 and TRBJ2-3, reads DSGVTQTPKHLITATGQRVTLRCSPRSGDLSVYWYQQSLDQGLQFLIQYYNGEERAKGNILERFSAQQFPDLHSELNLSSLELGDSALYFCASSLIRDSDTQYFGPGTRLTVL.

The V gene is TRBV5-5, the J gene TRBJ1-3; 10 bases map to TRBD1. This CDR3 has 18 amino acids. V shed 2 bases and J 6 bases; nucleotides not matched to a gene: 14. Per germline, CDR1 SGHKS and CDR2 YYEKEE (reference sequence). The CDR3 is CASSFNPPTGTGANTIYF. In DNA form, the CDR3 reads TGTGCCAGCAGCTTTAACCCTCCAACCGGGACAGGGGCAAACACCATATATTTT.

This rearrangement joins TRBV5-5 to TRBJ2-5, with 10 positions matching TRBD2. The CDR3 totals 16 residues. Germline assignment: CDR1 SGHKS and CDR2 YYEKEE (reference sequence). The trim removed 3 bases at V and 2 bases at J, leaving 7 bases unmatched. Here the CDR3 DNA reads TGTGCCAGCAGCTCTAGCGGGAGAAGACTTCAAGAGACCCAGTACTTC. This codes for CASSSSGRRLQETQYF. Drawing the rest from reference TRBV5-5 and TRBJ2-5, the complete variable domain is DAGVTQSPTHLIKTRGQQVTLRCSPISGHKSVSWYQQVLGQGPQFIFQYYEKEERGRGNFPDRFSARQFPNYSSELNVNALLLGDSALYLCASSSSGRRLQETQYFGPGTRLLVL.

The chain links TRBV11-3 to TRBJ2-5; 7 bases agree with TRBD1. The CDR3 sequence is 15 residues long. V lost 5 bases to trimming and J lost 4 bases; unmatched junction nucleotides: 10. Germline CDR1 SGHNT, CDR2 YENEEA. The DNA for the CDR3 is TGTGCCAGCAGCCCTAGAGCCCGACAGGGAGAGACCCAGTACTTC. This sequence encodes CASSPRARQGETQYF.

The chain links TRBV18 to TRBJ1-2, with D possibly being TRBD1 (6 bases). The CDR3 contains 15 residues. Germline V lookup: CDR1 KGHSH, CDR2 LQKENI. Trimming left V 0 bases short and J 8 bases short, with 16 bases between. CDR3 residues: CASSPPTFQGQGYTF. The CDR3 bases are TGTGCCAGCTCACCACCGACTTTTCAGGGGCAGGGCTACACCTTC.

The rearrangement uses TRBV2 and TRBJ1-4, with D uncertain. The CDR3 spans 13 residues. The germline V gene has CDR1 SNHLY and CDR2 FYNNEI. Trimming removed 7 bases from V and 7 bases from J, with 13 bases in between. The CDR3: CASMSDGGEKLFF. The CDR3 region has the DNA TGTGCCAGCATGAGTGACGGCGGTGAAAAACTGTTTTTT.